This TCR beta chain was documented in a study of beta chain features in type 1 diabetes listed by TCRdb under 2018. Background for the entire study: Mean age, gender distribution, total cell number and subset yield did not differ between patients and healthy donors. A total of 90 million to 140 million sorted cells were examined across all samples, and RNA yield correlated strongly with the number of cells per subset. The study compared TCRB repertoires of sorted circulating CD4+ T cell subsets between recently diagnosed type 1 diabetes patients and matched healthy donors. Regulatory and stem cell-like memory subsets were obtained from only 8 patients and roughly 8 healthy donors, while naive and central memory subsets were obtained from all 28 donors.

As regards this clone: The specificity of this receptor is unknown. No quality values exist for individual bases; no much larger clone is one base distant.

The entire amount of isolated RNA was reverse transcribed using the High Capacity cDNA Reverse Transcription Kit, so the sequenced TCRB transcripts were expressed ones. Naive, central memory and regulatory T cell samples underwent deep immunoSEQ sequencing, averaging roughly 3.3 million total reads per sample. After sorted cells were lysed in RLT buffer, RNA was extracted with DNase-treated RNeasy Micro or Mini kits, with the choice depending on cell number. Each cell subset was processed separately to prevent cross-contamination, with patient and healthy donor samples processed together. TCRB sequences were amplified from cDNA with the immunoSEQ multiplex PCR, producing 87-bp fragments spanning the CDR3 region. Sequencing of the amplicons was performed on the Illumina HiSeq platform. Regarding the original processing steps: PCR bias was corrected computationally using synthetic template baselines, and reads within Hamming distance 2 were collapsed, with unmergeable singletons discarded. By aligning reads against IMGT, V, D and J genes, CDR3 length, and insertions or deletions at six rearrangement sites were assigned. Clonotype counts were normalized to sorted cell number within each subset before computing true diversity and Gini coefficients with the tcR R package. The overlap coefficient, calculated on TCRB nucleotide sequences, was used to measure repertoire sharing. Out-of-frame TCRB sequences from naive cells were analyzed to stand in for the pre-selection repertoire. As stored in TCRdb, this immuneACCESS dataset retains in-frame rearrangements with V and J assigned. A fraction of the clones does not appear; measured against another copy, unresolved V genes explain less than half of the discrepancy, and the remainder lacks a known reason. V and J calls and clone size come straight from that table; D and trimming were deduced from the DNA. The sample includes around 280,000 clones, with over 14% observed a single time. The ten biggest clones cover roughly 0.015% of the sample.

From each donor, a single peripheral blood sample of about 110 mL on average was drawn into heparinised tubes. Using a panel that included CD45RO, CCR7, CD25, CD127, CD95 and CD27, naive, central memory, regulatory and stem cell-like memory CD4+ T cells were sorted on a BD FACSAria II. A purity above 95% was achieved for all sorted populations. Right away, PBMCs were isolated by Lymphoprep density gradient centrifugation and were stained directly, with no culture step. Samples were stained and sorted in pairs, with one healthy donor and one patient per experiment, so that batch effects were minimized. What the work shows at the level of the full study, not this receptor alone: In all four CD4+ subsets, TCRB CDR3 length was moderately but significantly shorter in type 1 diabetes patients. Because the HLA sub-analyses included only small numbers of individuals, any influence of HLA type on TCRB rearrangement was left unresolved. At VDJ recombination sites, type 1 diabetes patients had fewer insertions and more deleted nucleotides, which implies abnormalities in thymic rearrangement. Shorter templates might have been favored by PCR, but patient and control samples were amplified and corrected together, so both groups would have been affected equally by any skew. Sequencing cDNA rather than genomic DNA could over-represent highly expressing activated cells, although activation and CD3 levels did not differ between groups. Naive, central memory and regulatory TCRB repertoires appeared more similar among patients than among healthy donors.

As encoded in the germline V gene (reference sequence), CDR1 is SGHNT while CDR2 is YYREEE. At the junction V is shortened by 6 bases and J by 6 bases; bases outside the gene matches: 9. The CDR3 runs 14 residues from the cysteine to the phenylalanine. Only the CDR3 portion is preserved as DNA: 42 bases, with reading frame beginning at the first base. Sequencing used naive CD4+ T cells from blood. The sample's cell subset or site label, decoded: true naive CD4+ T cells. The V and J segments used are TRBV5-4 and TRBJ2-7; TRBD1 fits 10 bases in the junction. The receptor comes from a man aged 18 to 29 with type 1 diabetes. CDR3 protein: CASTDGWTGGEQYF. The nucleotide sequence reads TGTGCCAGCACCGACGGGTGGACAGGGGGCGAGCAGTACTTC.